A single sample gave rise to the 20 T cell receptor delta chains below, sequenced in a study of gamma-delta T cells after stem cell transplantation. TCRdb reanalyzed the RT-PCR reads using CATT. The repertoire holds about 800 delta-chain clones, with about 1.5% as singletons. Sequenced material: gamma-delta T cells. These receptors all come from a human donor. It is not recorded whose cells these are; they may come from a transplant donor.

In the case of this clone: A read error likely explains why the TCRdb protein, taken from a much larger clone, differs from this DNA's translation at residue 14; the protein shown is translated from the DNA. The chain carries TRDV2 and TRDJ1, with 9 bases aligning to TRDD3. CDR3 size: 19 residues. Germline V gene lookup returns CDR1 GEAIGNYY and CDR2 EKD. Trimming took 4 bases from V and 4 from J; bases not matched to a gene: 21. In DNA, the CDR3 is TGTGCCTGTGAGCCCTTACTCTTACTGGGGGACGAACCCATCGATAAACTCATCTTT. Residues: CACEPLLLLGDEPIDKLIF.

This clone was seen a few times. A read error likely explains why the TCRdb protein, taken from a much larger clone, differs from this DNA's translation at residue 3; the protein shown is translated from the DNA. This chain links TRDV2 with TRDJ1; TRDD3 matches at 13 bases. CDR1 is GEAIGNYY and CDR2 is EKD in the germline V gene. The CDR3 covers 18 residues. CDR3 DNA sequence: TGTGCCAGTGACACCGTACCACTGGGGGATACGAACACCGATAAACTCATCTTT. It encodes CASDTVPLGDTNTDKLIF.

Details on this clone: This may come from a read error, since a much larger clone is one base off. The rearrangement uses TRDV2 and TRDJ1, with 11 positions matching TRDD3. The germline V gene encodes CDR1 GEAIGNYY and CDR2 EKD. This CDR3 spans 18 amino acids. CDR3 nucleotides: TGTGCCTGTGACCCCGTGGGGGATACGCCTACGGGCACCGATAAACCCATCTTT. Its protein product is CACDPVGDTPTGTDKPIF.

This clone is medium-sized by share. This chain connects TRDV2 to TRDJ2, with 9 positions matching TRDD3. The CDR3 is 19 amino acids. The germline gives CDR1 GEAIGNYY, CDR2 EKD. J gave up 0 bases and V 3 bases, and 13 bases lay outside the gene matches. The CDR3: CACDPLLGDTPSLTAQLFF. CDR3 bases: TGTGCCTGTGACCCGCTACTGGGGGACACCCCCTCTTTGACAGCACAACTCTTCTTT.

This clone is medium-sized in the sample. A far larger clone is one base from this, pointing to a likely read error. CDR3 sequence (DNA): TGTGCCTGTGGCACCTTGCCTACCCCACTTACTGGGGGGCATCCTTACACCGATAAACTCATCTTT. Its translation is CACGTLPTPLTGGHPYTDKLIF. The chain is built from TRDV2 and TRDJ1; TRDD3 matches at 8 bases. The CDR3 is 22 residues long. Germline V CDR1 and CDR2: GEAIGNYY, EKD.

This clone was seen a handful of times. No V gene was called here, but the J gene is TRDJ3; no check of the table's D call, TRDD3, against the DNA was made. The CDR3 contains 23 residues. The CDR3 coding sequence is TGTGCCGGTCGACGTCCAGTTCACTGGGGGATACCCCCCCGCTCCTGGGACACCCGACAGATGTTTTTC. Translating it yields CAGRRPVHWGIPPRSWDTRQMFF.

By frequency in the sample, this clone is medium-sized. Only one base separates this from a far larger clonotype, so it likely reflects a read error. This sequence joins TRDV1 and TRDJ1, with 11 bases fitting TRDD3. The V and J ends lost 4 bases and 0 bases, in that order; junction bases with no gene match: 28. Germline CDR1 and CDR2: TSWWSYY and QGS. The CDR3 is 24 residues long. CDR3 DNA sequence: TGTGCTCTTGGGGGAGACGGCCTCCCTCTGATCTGGGGGATACTTGAGCCTTACACCGATAAACTCATCTTT. Its protein is CALGGDGLPLIWGILEPYTDKLIF.

This clone was counted a few times. TCRdb pairs this DNA with a much larger clone's protein that differs at residue 16, likely a read error; the protein shown was translated from the DNA. This chain uses TRDV2 with TRDJ1; TRDD3 matches at 10 bases. There are 18 residues in the CDR3. Per germline, CDR1 GEAIGNYY and CDR2 EKD. CDR3 loop: CACDTVILGDSPTDKPIF. The CDR3 region has the DNA TGTGCCTGTGACACCGTGATACTGGGGGATTCCCCCACCGATAAACCCATCTTT.

This clone has just a few counts. The junction differs from germline at one of its ends, possibly a read error. V is TRDV2 and J is TRDJ3; 7 bases fit TRDD3. In germline, CDR1 is GEAIGNYY, CDR2 EKD. This CDR3 comprises 25 residues. CDR3 amino acids: CACDTVRGWGTPLRLSSWDTRQMFF. The CDR3 DNA is TGTGCCTGTGACACCGTGAGAGGATGGGGGACCCCGCTTCGTTTATCGTCCTGGGACACCCGACAGATGTTCTTC.

Only a few counts were recorded for this clone. Only one base separates this from a far larger clonotype, so it likely reflects a read error. This specimen includes other DNA sequences encoding the same CDR3. The J gene is TRDJ1, the V gene TRDV2; D unclear. CDR3 length equals 14 residues. CDR1 is GEAIGNYY and CDR2 is EKD in the germline V gene. CDR3 bases: TGTGCCTGTGACACGCTCCGTACAACCGATAAGCTCATCTTT. Protein sequence: CACDTLRTTDKLIF.

This clone was counted only a few times. This clone may be a read error of a much larger clone one base away. The sample contains more than one DNA sequence encoding this CDR3. This chain connects TRDV1 to TRDJ1, with D perhaps matching TRDD3 (5 bases). The V gene's germline CDR1 is TSWWSYY and CDR2 QGS. This CDR3 is 15 amino acids long. Here the CDR3 DNA reads TGTGCTCTTGGAGAACTCCCCTTTTACGCTGGGATGCTCATCTTT. Protein product: CALGELPFYAGMLIF.

Sample share makes this clone medium-sized. The V and J genes are TRDV2 and TRDJ1; 13 bases map to TRDD3. The CDR3 contains 19 residues. Trimming took 4 bases from V and 0 from J; bases not matched to a gene: 13. Germline loops: CDR1 GEAIGNYY, CDR2 EKD. CDR3 bases: TGTGCCTGTGAAAGACTCGTACTGGGGGATACGACCCACACCGATAAACTCATCTTT. This encodes CACERLVLGDTTHTDKLIF.

This sequence joins TRDV2 and TRDJ1; D is unresolved. The V end was cut by 1 base, the J end by 1 base, with 12 bases between. The CDR3 spans 15 residues. In germline, CDR1 is GEAIGNYY, CDR2 EKD. CDR3 sequence reads: CACDTVVRSTDKLIF. DNA of the CDR3: TGTGCCTGTGACACGGTGGTAAGGTCCACCGATAAACTCATCTTT.

Remarks on this clone: A much larger clone is a single base away; this may be a read error. This chain links TRDV2 with TRDJ3, with 9 bases aligning to TRDD3. The CDR3 contains 20 residues. Germline V gene lookup returns CDR1 GEAIGNYY and CDR2 EKD. This CDR3 is CACDPVGTGGPSRDTRQMFF. The CDR3 DNA is TGTGCCTGTGACCCGGTCGGTACTGGGGGACCCTCCCGGGACACCCGACAGATGTTTTTC.

This clone appeared a few times. The translation of this DNA and the TCRdb protein of a much larger clone differ at residue 8, probably owing to a read error; the protein shown here is translated from the DNA. The chain carries TRDV2 and TRDJ1, with D possibly matching TRDD3 (5 bases). V was trimmed by 0 bases and J by 1 base, leaving 17 bases between them. The length of the CDR3 is 17 residues. Germline assignment: CDR1 GEAIGNYY and CDR2 EKD. The CDR3 reads CACDTVVTGSSTDKLIF. The CDR3 DNA sequence: TGTGCCTGTGACACCGTCGTTACGGGATCCAGCACCGATAAACTCATCTTT.

This clone was detected a few times. TCRdb lists the protein of a much larger clone for this DNA, which differs at residue 9, so this is likely a read error; the protein given here is translated from the DNA itself. The chain has TRDV2 and TRDJ1; 8 bases are shared with TRDD3. The J segment lost 1 base and the V segment lost 3 bases, leaving 6 bases of the junction unmatched. The germline CDR1 and CDR2 sequences are GEAIGNYY and EKD. The CDR3 is 15 amino acids. The CDR3 region is CACDPLLGGTDKLIF. The CDR3, as DNA: TGTGCCTGTGACCCGCTACTGGGGGGCACCGATAAACTCATCTTT.

This clone ranks as large. The CDR3 nucleotides read TGTGCCTGTGACACGATCGCTGGGGGATCCCCGTACACCGATAAACTCATCTTT. This gives the protein CACDTIAGGSPYTDKLIF. V and J are TRDV2 and TRDJ1; 9 nucleotides align to TRDD3. The CDR3 loop spans 18 amino acids. Trimming at V came to 1 base and at J to 0 bases, leaving 11 bases not matched to a gene. Per the germline V gene, CDR1 is GEAIGNYY and CDR2 is EKD.

In regard to this clone: TCRdb's protein, taken from a much larger clone, differs from this DNA's translation at residue 5, likely owing to a read error; the protein displayed comes from the DNA. V gene TRDV2 combines with J gene TRDJ1, with TRDD3 matching 13 bases. The germline V gene has CDR1 GEAIGNYY and CDR2 EKD. With 4 bases clipped from V and 2 bases from J, the junction kept 9 bases outside the gene matches. This CDR3 is 17 amino acids long. In nucleotides, the CDR3 is TGTGCCTGTGAAGGACTCGTACTGGGGGATACGACCGATAAACTCATCTTT. It encodes CACEGLVLGDTTDKLIF.

As for this clone: A far more abundant clone sits one base away, making this likely a read error. The same CDR3 can be traced to other DNA sequences in this sample. The chain carries TRDV2 and TRDJ1; 7 nucleotides align to TRDD3. CDR3 length: 19 residues. Germline V gene lookup returns CDR1 GEAIGNYY and CDR2 EKD. The DNA of the CDR3 is TGCGCCTGTGACACCGTACTGGGGACCCCGGGGGTGTACACCGATAAACTCATCTTT. It encodes CACDTVLGTPGVYTDKLIF.

This clone has a handful of counts. Only one base separates this from a far larger clonotype, so it likely reflects a read error. This chain links TRDV2 with TRDJ1, with 8 nucleotides matching TRDD3. The CDR3 loop spans 22 amino acids. V trimming: 0 bases; J trimming: 1 base; junction bases outside the gene matches: 24. The germline gives CDR1 GEAIGNYY, CDR2 EKD. This chain's CDR3 is CACDTLPTPLTGGHPCTDKLIF. Here the CDR3 DNA reads TGTGCCTGTGACACCTTGCCTACCCCACTTACTGGGGGGCATCCTTGCACCGATAAACTCATCTTT.